One sample yielded the 24 T cell receptor beta chains listed below, sequenced in a study of PD-1 blockade in classical Hodgkin lymphoma. Libraries were prepared by immunoSEQ multiplex PCR; TCRdb keeps only in-frame clonotypes and omits some of them. The profile covers roughly 70,000 clones, with over 90% appearing a single time and 2.6% taken by the ten largest. Time point in this sample: newly diagnosed, previously untreated cHL patient sample. The sequencing sample was made of peripheral blood mononuclear cells (PBMCs). These receptors were obtained from a human donor with classical Hodgkin lymphoma.

This chain joins TRBV10-3 and TRBJ2-2; 7 nucleotides match TRBD1. J gave up 4 bases and V 5 bases, and 7 bases lay outside the gene matches. The V gene's germline CDR1 is ENHRY and CDR2 SYGVKD. CDR3 length: 15 amino acids. CDR3 coding DNA: TGTGCCATCAGTAGACAGGGTCGAGGCACCGGGGAGCTGTTTTTT. Protein product: CAISRQGRGTGELFF.

CDR3 sequence (DNA): TGTGCCAGCAGTCCCGGGGTAGCGTTCACAGATACGCAGTATTTT. Encoded protein: CASSPGVAFTDTQYF. The rearrangement joins TRBV6-5 to TRBJ2-3; perhaps TRBD2 as D (5 bases). Per the germline V gene, CDR1 is MNHEY and CDR2 is SVGAGI. This CDR3 contains 15 residues. V was pared by 5 bases and J by 2 bases, with 14 bases between.

V and J are TRBV5-1 and TRBJ1-3, with D unclear. This CDR3 region has 15 residues. Per germline, CDR1 SGHRS and CDR2 YFSETQ. Trimming shortened V by 5 bases and J by 4 bases, and 16 bases separated the two germline ends. CDR3 region: CASSKDSGSGNTIYF. CDR3 nucleotide sequence: TGCGCCAGCAGTAAGGACTCGGGGTCCGGAAACACCATATATTTT.

J is TRBJ1-1 and V is TRBV29-1, with a weak D call TRBD1 (5 bases). V was clipped by 7 bases and J by 7 bases, with 16 bases between them. This CDR3 is built from 12 residues. CDR1 is SQVTM, CDR2 ANQGSEA, per germline. The CDR3 DNA is TGCAGCGCCTCGGGACGGCTCATTGAAGCTTTCTTT. Its protein is CSASGRLIEAFF.

The CDR3 loop is CASGSLVSQHF. The CDR3 DNA follows: TGTGCCAGCGGGTCACTTGTGTCCCAGCATTTT. The rearrangement joins TRBV6-1 to TRBJ1-5, with D hard to call. Trimming pared 8 bases from V and 11 bases from J, leaving 13 bases between. Germline lookup yields CDR1 MNHNS and CDR2 SASEGT. The CDR3 is 11 amino acids.

This clone was counted between two and nine times. V and J are TRBV5-6 and TRBJ1-6; 8 positions match TRBD1. CDR3 length equals 15 residues. V dropped 0 bases and J dropped 7; count of bases not matched to a gene: 3. Germline values: CDR1 SGHDT, CDR2 YYEEEE. The CDR3 bases are TGTGCCAGCAGCTTGGTGGACAGGGCGAATTCACCCCTCCACTTT. Translating gives CASSLVDRANSPLHF. The variable domain in full, with the rest retrieved from reference TRBV5-6 and TRBJ1-6, is DAGVTQSPTHLIKTRGQQVTLRCSPKSGHDTVSWYQQALGQGPQFIFQYYEEEERQRGNFPDRFSGHQFPNYSSELNVNALLLGDSALYLCASSLVDRANSPLHFGNGTRLTVT.

This clone appeared a single time. The chain employs TRBV6-1 and TRBJ2-7, with unresolved D. CDR1 MNHNS and CDR2 SASEGT come from the germline V gene. This CDR3 is 11 amino acids long. V dropped 7 bases and J dropped 0 bases, with 4 bases sitting between them. The CDR3 loop is CASINSYEQYF. In DNA form, the CDR3 reads TGTGCCAGCATTAACTCCTACGAGCAGTACTTC.

This clone was counted a single time. V and J are TRBV27 and TRBJ2-1; weak D call: TRBD1 (5 bases). In germline, CDR1 is MNHEY, CDR2 SMNVEV (reference sequence). V shed 0 bases and J shed 2 bases, with 14 bases lying between them. The CDR3 contains 17 residues. The CDR3, as DNA: TGTGCCAGCAGTTTATCCGTGGCAGGGCTCCCCTACAATGAGCAGTTCTTC. It is translated as CASSLSVAGLPYNEQFF.

The J gene is TRBJ2-3, the V gene TRBV10-3; D gene ambiguous. Germline V gives CDR1 ENHRY, CDR2 SYGVKD. With 6 bases removed from V and 0 bases from J, the gap between germline ends came to 7 bases. This CDR3 region has 13 residues. In DNA, the CDR3 is TGTGCCATCAGGTCAGCAAGCACAGATACGCAGTATTTT. This translates into CAIRSASTDTQYF.

The J gene is TRBJ1-4, the V gene TRBV19, with D possibly being TRBD1 (5 bases). Trimming cost V 2 bases and J 7 bases, with 14 bases left between them. There are 15 residues in the CDR3. The germline V gene encodes CDR1 LNHDA and CDR2 SQIVND (reference sequence). This CDR3 reads CASSIMGGFGEKLFF. DNA of the CDR3: TGTGCCAGTAGTATAATGGGGGGATTCGGTGAAAAACTGTTTTTT.

The V and J genes are TRBV5-1 and TRBJ1-1; no clear D gene. The germline V gene encodes CDR1 SGHRS and CDR2 YFSETQ. This CDR3 contains 13 residues. The V gene lost 2 bases and the J gene lost 2 bases, with 7 bases spanning the gap. CDR3 loop: CASSFAENTEAFF. In DNA, the CDR3 is TGCGCCAGCAGCTTTGCAGAAAACACTGAAGCTTTCTTT. The complete variable domain, with remaining parts taken from reference TRBV5-1 and TRBJ1-1, reads KAGVTQTPRYLIKTRGQQVTLSCSPISGHRSVSWYQQTPGQGLQFLFEYFSETQRNKGNFPGRFSGRQFSNSRSEMNVSTLELGDSALYLCASSFAENTEAFFGQGTRLTVV.

This sequence joins TRBV7-9 and TRBJ1-2; 7 bases align to TRBD1. With V trimmed by 5 bases and J by 0 bases, 6 bases remained unmatched. CDR1 is SEHNR, CDR2 FQNEAQ, per germline (reference sequence). This CDR3 spans 15 amino acids. Written as DNA, the CDR3 is TGTGCCAGCAGCCCCGGACAGGCGGCTAACTATGGCTACACCTTC. It translates to CASSPGQAANYGYTF.

The chain combines TRBV23-1 with TRBJ2-1; 7 bases are a match to TRBD2. TRBV23-1 is annotated as an ORF whose role is uncertain. The CDR3 loop spans 18 amino acids. The junction had 15 bases not matched to a gene; V was cut back by 1 base and J by 6 bases. The CDR3 coding sequence is TGCGCCAGCAGTCAATTTATTCTAGCGGCCCAGGAGGGCAATGAGCAGTTCTTC. Its protein is CASSQFILAAQEGNEQFF.

This clone came up once. The rearrangement uses TRBV5-1 and TRBJ2-1; no firm D call. V was cut by 0 bases and J by 3 bases, with 4 bases left in between. Per the germline V gene, CDR1 is SGHRS and CDR2 is YFSETQ. This CDR3 region has 13 residues. The CDR3 sequence is CASSLASYNEQFF. CDR3 nucleotide sequence: TGCGCCAGCAGCTTGGCTAGCTACAATGAGCAGTTCTTC.

The chain is built from TRBV4-1 and TRBJ1-5; no reliable D call. Germline CDR1 and CDR2: MGHRA and YSYEKL. CDR3 length: 15 residues. V lost 1 base, J lost 2 bases, and 9 bases lay in between. The CDR3 protein is CASSQAVSGNQPQHF. Here the CDR3 DNA reads TGCGCCAGCAGCCAAGCTGTCAGCGGCAATCAGCCCCAGCATTTT.

The chain links TRBV28 to TRBJ1-1; D is perhaps TRBD1 (5 bases). CDR1 MDHEN and CDR2 SYDVKM come from the germline V gene. This CDR3 has 14 amino acids. Trimming pared 5 bases from V and 1 base from J, leaving 11 bases between. CDR3 in amino acids: CASSGGLPNTEAFF. CDR3 DNA sequence: TGTGCCAGCAGTGGGGGTTTACCGAACACTGAAGCTTTCTTT.

The chain joins TRBV14 to TRBJ1-3; possible D gene TRBD1, 5 bases. This CDR3 contains 15 residues. CDR1 and CDR2 from the germline V gene are SGHDN and FVKESK. The V end was cut by 3 bases, the J end by 0 bases, with 9 bases between. The CDR3 DNA reads as TGTGCCAGCAGCCACCGGGGGATCTCTGGAAACACCATATATTTT. Its translation: CASSHRGISGNTIYF.

The chain uses TRBV6-1 and TRBJ2-7; 9 nucleotides agree with TRBD1. This CDR3 contains 14 residues. Germline CDR1 MNHNS, CDR2 SASEGT. After removal of 6 bases from V and 4 bases from J, the junction contained 7 bases not matched to a gene. Written as DNA, the CDR3 is TGTGCCAGCAGCCGATCGGACAGGGGTTACGAGCAGTACTTC. Amino acids: CASSRSDRGYEQYF.

This chain connects TRBV7-9 to TRBJ1-1, with a weak D call TRBD1 (6 bases). The CDR3 is 16 residues long. Germline V CDR1 and CDR2: SEHNR, FQNEAQ (reference sequence). The V end was cut by 3 bases, the J end by 0 bases, with 14 bases between. CDR3 region: CASSFPGASVNTEAFF. DNA for the CDR3: TGTGCCAGCAGCTTCCCGGGGGCTAGCGTGAACACTGAAGCTTTCTTT. Full variable domain (rest looked up from reference TRBV7-9 and TRBJ1-1): DTGVSQNPRHKITKRGQNVTFRCDPISEHNRLYWYRQTLGQGPEFLTYFQNEAQLEKSRLLSDRFSAERPKGSFSTLEIQRTEQGDSAMYLCASSFPGASVNTEAFFGQGTRLTVV.

J is TRBJ2-7 and V is TRBV20-1; D gene ambiguous. The CDR3 loop spans 11 amino acids. Germline assignment: CDR1 DFQATT and CDR2 SNEGSKA (reference sequence). V shed 5 bases and J shed 4 bases, with 9 bases lying between them. The CDR3 spells CSARQAYEQYF. CDR3 nucleotide sequence: TGCAGTGCTCGGCAAGCTTACGAGCAGTACTTC.

The count of this clone is one. This chain uses TRBV5-6 with TRBJ1-2; D remains unclear. Germline assignment: CDR1 SGHDT and CDR2 YYEEEE. This CDR3 is built from 16 residues. Trimming stripped 0 bases from V and 2 bases from J, with 14 bases between. CDR3 in DNA: TGTGCCAGCAGCTTGGAGACAACAATTTTAAACTATGGCTACACCTTC. Protein: CASSLETTILNYGYTF.

The DNA for the CDR3 is TGTGCCAGCAGTTTAAGGGGTCGGGGACAGACAAATTCACCCCTCCACTTT. Translating it yields CASSLRGRGQTNSPLHF. This rearrangement joins TRBV27 to TRBJ1-6, with 7 bases fitting TRBD1. The CDR3 has 17 amino acids. The V gene end was trimmed by 2 bases and the J gene end by 7 bases; junction bases not matched to a gene: 11. The germline gives CDR1 MNHEY, CDR2 SMNVEV (reference sequence).

The chain is built from TRBV7-9 and TRBJ1-2; maybe TRBD1 (5 bases). The CDR3 has 14 residues. CDR1 is SEHNR, CDR2 FQNEAQ, per germline (reference sequence). Trimming pared 1 base from V and 7 bases from J, leaving 13 bases between. The CDR3 loop reads CASSLGSGEAGYTF. The DNA for the CDR3 is TGTGCCAGCAGCTTAGGATCGGGGGAGGCTGGCTACACCTTC.

The V and J genes are TRBV7-9 and TRBJ1-5, with TRBD1 as a possible D gene (6 bases). V was clipped by 1 base and J by 7 bases, with 17 bases between them. Germline loops: CDR1 SEHNR, CDR2 FQNEAQ (reference sequence). The CDR3 is made up of 16 amino acids. The CDR3 protein is CASSLGHLGGGQPQHF. In DNA, the CDR3 is TGTGCCAGCAGCTTAGGGCATCTAGGGGGTGGACAGCCCCAGCATTTT.